A selection of T cell receptor beta chains follows, all from one sample in a study of T cell responses to AZD1222 COVID-19 vaccine. The protocol was immunoSEQ multiplex PCR, while the TCRdb copy is restricted to in-frame clones and leaves out a portion. In the table there are roughly 130,000 clones, 70% to 90% of which are singletons. The material sequenced was peripheral blood, taken on day 0 of AZD1222 vaccination. The receptors come from an adult in good health. CDR3s include the opening cysteine and the closing phenylalanine or tryptophan. D genes are given only for firm matches. Only part of the rows carry a size: once, few, many, or a class if the clone is expanded.

CDR3: CASSLLEGTGQPQHF; DNA: TGTGCCAGCTCCCTGCTGGAGGGGACGGGTCAGCCCCAGCATTTT; D: NA; size: NA; J: TRBJ1-5; V: TRBV18
CDR3: CASSPQLSGSRAGELFF; DNA: TGTGCCAGCAGTCCCCAACTTAGCGGGAGCCGTGCCGGGGAGCTGTTTTTT; D: TRBD2; size: NA; J: TRBJ2-2; V: TRBV27
CDR3: CASSTGATNEKLFF; DNA: TGTGCCAGCAGCACCGGGGCAACTAATGAAAAACTGTTTTTT; D: NA; size: NA; J: TRBJ1-4; V: TRBV11-1
CDR3: CASSLNRLKTFF; DNA: TGTGCCAGCAGCTTAAATCGGCTTAAAACTTTCTTT; D: NA; size: NA; J: TRBJ1-1; V: TRBV7-2
CDR3: CASRLSGRDTGELFF; DNA: TGCGCCAGCAGACTTAGCGGGAGGGACACCGGGGAGCTGTTTTTT; D: TRBD2; size: NA; J: TRBJ2-2; V: TRBV5-1
CDR3: CASSLRGDFRRSNQPQHF; DNA: TGTGCCAGCAGCTTGAGAGGGGACTTTCGGAGAAGCAATCAGCCCCAGCATTTT; D: NA; size: NA; J: TRBJ1-5; V: TRBV5-6
CDR3: CASSPGQQETQYF; DNA: TGTGCCAGCAGCCCCGGGCAGCAAGAGACCCAGTACTTC; D: NA; size: NA; J: TRBJ2-5; V: TRBV28
CDR3: CASSSRWRDRVNNEQFF; DNA: TGTGCCAGCAGCAGCCGGTGGCGGGACAGGGTGAACAATGAGCAGTTCTTC; D: NA; size: NA; J: TRBJ2-1; V: TRBV21-1
CDR3: CASSGLHGTGGPTGRGYTF; DNA: TGTGCCAGCAGTGGTCTTCATGGGACAGGGGGCCCTACAGGCCGAGGCTACACCTTC; D: TRBD1; size: few; J: TRBJ1-2; V: TRBV28
CDR3: CASSQDRNYNSPLHF; DNA: TGCGCCAGCAGCCAAGATAGGAATTATAATTCACCCCTCCACTTT; D: NA; size: once; J: TRBJ1-6; V: TRBV4-1
CDR3: CASSNRGNIEQYF; DNA: TGTGCCAGTAGTAACAGGGGGAACATCGAGCAGTACTTC; D: TRBD1; size: NA; J: TRBJ2-7; V: TRBV19
CDR3: CASSLGTGRNSGNTIYF; DNA: TGTGCCAGCAGCCTGGGGACAGGGAGGAACTCTGGAAACACCATATATTTT; D: TRBD1; size: NA; J: TRBJ1-3; V: TRBV5-8
CDR3: CATADFNTEAFF; DNA: TGTGCCACCGCGGATTTTAACACTGAAGCTTTCTTT; D: NA; size: NA; J: TRBJ1-1; V: TRBV6-5
CDR3: CASSPQDSYGYTF; DNA: TGTGCCAGCAGTCCCCAGGACAGCTATGGCTACACCTTC; D: NA; size: few; J: TRBJ1-2; V: TRBV12-3/TRBV12-4
CDR3: CASSLGGQGRNTIYF; DNA: TGCGCCAGCAGCTTGGGGGGACAGGGACGAAACACCATATATTTT; D: TRBD1; size: NA; J: TRBJ1-3; V: TRBV5-1
CDR3: CASSIEWTGANYGYTF; DNA: TGTGCCAGTAGTATAGAATGGACAGGGGCTAACTATGGCTACACCTTC; D: TRBD1; size: NA; J: TRBJ1-2; V: TRBV19
CDR3: CASSLEAGTNSGNTIYF; DNA: TGTGCCAGCAGCTTAGAGGCAGGCACCAACTCTGGAAACACCATATATTTT; D: NA; size: NA; J: TRBJ1-3; V: TRBV11-2
CDR3: CASSLYRGSYEQYF; DNA: TGTGCCAGCAGTTTATATCGGGGCTCCTACGAGCAGTACTTC; D: NA; size: NA; J: TRBJ2-7; V: TRBV27
CDR3: CASSATQGVGTEAFF; DNA: TGTGCCAGCAGTGCAACACAGGGAGTGGGCACTGAAGCTTTCTTT; D: NA; size: once; J: TRBJ1-1; V: TRBV27
CDR3: CSASQNRYEAFF; DNA: TGCAGTGCTAGTCAGAACAGATACGAAGCTTTCTTT; D: NA; size: few; J: TRBJ1-1; V: TRBV20-1
CDR3: CASSLAAFSGQMNLYTDTQYF; DNA: TGCGCCAGCAGCTTGGCCGCGTTTAGCGGACAAATGAACCTCTACACAGATACGCAGTATTTT; D: NA; size: NA; J: TRBJ2-3; V: TRBV5-1
CDR3: CAPEVSTEAFF; DNA: TGCGCTCCAGAAGTTAGCACTGAAGCTTTCTTT; D: NA; size: NA; J: TRBJ1-1; V: TRBV10-1
CDR3: CASSSPPTGKRSSYNEQFF; DNA: TGCGCCAGCAGCTCTCCCCCGACGGGGAAACGGAGCTCCTACAATGAGCAGTTCTTC; D: NA; size: NA; J: TRBJ2-1; V: TRBV4-1
CDR3: CASSQLHWGSGANVLTF; DNA: TGTGCCAGCAGCCAACTCCATTGGGGATCTGGGGCCAACGTCCTGACTTTC; D: NA; size: NA; J: TRBJ2-6; V: TRBV3-1/TRBV3-2
CDR3: CASSSGNPAYEQYF; DNA: TGTGCCAGCAGTTCGGGCAACCCCGCCTACGAGCAGTACTTC; D: NA; size: NA; J: TRBJ2-7; V: TRBV28
CDR3: CSVADGLVGNQPQHF; DNA: TGCAGCGTCGCCGATGGGCTGGTTGGCAATCAGCCCCAGCATTTT; D: NA; size: NA; J: TRBJ1-5; V: TRBV29-1
CDR3: CASSPGQYNSPLHF; DNA: TGTGCCAGCAGCCCTGGACAGTATAATTCACCCCTCCACTTT; D: NA; size: NA; J: TRBJ1-6; V: TRBV11-2
CDR3: CASSPTGRQGAWNTEAFF; DNA: TGTGCCAGCTCACCCACAGGTCGGCAGGGGGCGTGGAACACTGAAGCTTTCTTT; D: TRBD1; size: NA; J: TRBJ1-1; V: TRBV18
CDR3: CASSTGESHEQYF; DNA: TGTGCCAGCAGTACAGGGGAAAGTCACGAGCAGTACTTC; D: TRBD1; size: NA; J: TRBJ2-7; V: TRBV2
CDR3: CASSTLGITDSGANVLTF; DNA: TGTGCCAGTAGTACGCTCGGCATAACAGACTCTGGGGCCAACGTCCTGACTTTC; D: NA; size: NA; J: TRBJ2-6; V: TRBV19
CDR3: CASSVGQGAYGYTF; DNA: TGTGCCAGCAGTGTAGGACAGGGGGCTTATGGCTACACCTTC; D: TRBD1; size: NA; J: TRBJ1-2; V: TRBV2
CDR3: CASSAIPGDEQYF; DNA: TGTGCCAGCAGCGCCATCCCCGGGGACGAGCAGTACTTC; D: NA; size: NA; J: TRBJ2-7; V: TRBV9
CDR3: CAISEGVGNTIYF; DNA: TGTGCCATCAGTGAGGGTGTCGGAAACACCATATATTTT; D: NA; size: NA; J: TRBJ1-3; V: TRBV10-3
CDR3: CASSRRQGGFSGNTIYF; DNA: TGTGCCAGCAGCCGCAGACAGGGGGGTTTCTCTGGAAACACCATATATTTT; D: TRBD1; size: once; J: TRBJ1-3; V: TRBV7-6
CDR3: CASSVSTGRGLYEQYF; DNA: TGTGCCAGCAGTGTTTCGACAGGGAGAGGCCTCTACGAGCAGTACTTC; D: TRBD1; size: once; J: TRBJ2-7; V: TRBV25-1
CDR3: CAWQRPGQGDEKLFF; DNA: TGTGCCTGGCAGCGCCCGGGACAGGGGGATGAAAAACTGTTTTTT; D: TRBD1; size: NA; J: TRBJ1-4; V: TRBV30
CDR3: CASSLDAGAYNEQFF; DNA: TGTGCCAGCAGCTTAGATGCGGGGGCATACAATGAGCAGTTCTTC; D: NA; size: NA; J: TRBJ2-1; V: TRBV7-2
CDR3: CASRPGYTTEAFF; DNA: TGCGCCAGCAGACCAGGGTATACCACTGAAGCTTTCTTT; D: NA; size: NA; J: TRBJ1-1; V: TRBV5-1
CDR3: CASSLTLTDTQYF; DNA: TGTGCCAGCAGTTTGACCCTCACAGATACGCAGTATTTT; D: NA; size: few; J: TRBJ2-3; V: TRBV27
CDR3: CASSHRDRYEQYF; DNA: TGTGCCAGCAGCCATCGGGACAGATACGAGCAGTACTTC; D: TRBD1; size: few; J: TRBJ2-7; V: TRBV5-4